This TCR beta chain appears in the sequencing data of a study of T cell repertoires in cytomegalovirus infection. Study background: Public TCR beta signatures provided an indication of both CMV infection and a matching HLA type.

CDR1 MNHNS and CDR2 SASEGT come from the germline V gene. Trimming cost V 2 bases and J 7 bases, with 9 bases left between them. There are 13 residues in the CDR3. This clonotype was counted many times. Its specificity is not known. TCRdb used MiXCR to reprocess the reads, holding one entry per CDR3 protein. This sample has some 280,000 distinct CDR3 sequences; roughly an eighth occur once, and the top ten carry around 9%. Study outcomes and limitations: Identification of carriers of CMV plus the relevant HLA was performed using cumulative public TCR beta family frequency. HLA-C-restricted, CMV-specific TCR beta clonotypes were dominant ex vivo.

The TCR sequence derives from a human donor in good health (CMV status not recorded). Some clones in this sample may be carry-over from other donors' samples. This chain links TRBV6-1 with TRBJ1-5, with D unresolved. Sequenced material: PBMCs. The CDR3 sequence is CASSETRGQPQHF. CDR3 in DNA: TGTGCCAGCAGTGAAACGAGAGGACAGCCCCAGCATTTT.